These 30 T cell receptor beta chains were sequenced from one sample in a study of cytomegalovirus exposure and HLA in healthy donors. In the PCR, 60 Vbeta and 13 Jbeta primers were used. The protocol was immunoSEQ multiplex PCR, while the TCRdb copy is restricted to in-frame clones and leaves out a portion. Of some 110,000 clones in the sample, 75% were seen once. Sequenced: PBMCs. All receptors derive from a man aged 40-49 years in good health and CMV-seronegative.

This sequence joins TRBV4-1 and TRBJ2-7; 7 nucleotides match TRBD1. Germline V lookup: CDR1 MGHRA, CDR2 YSYEKL. V trimming: 9 bases; J trimming: 0 bases; junction bases outside the gene matches: 5. The CDR3 totals 13 residues. CDR3 nucleotide sequence: TGCGCCAGTGGACAGGACAGCTCCTACGAGCAGTACTTC. Translating it yields CASGQDSSYEQYF.

The J gene is TRBJ2-3, the V gene TRBV9, with a possible D match to TRBD1 (6 bases). This CDR3 is 15 amino acids long. CDR1 and CDR2 from the germline V gene are SGDLS and YYNGEE. Trimming took off 6 bases at V and 1 base at J, with 15 bases between the two ends. The CDR3 loop is CASNGGPVGTDTQYF. DNA of the CDR3: TGTGCCAGCAATGGGGGCCCTGTTGGCACAGATACGCAGTATTTT.

V is TRBV11-2 and J is TRBJ2-2, with D possibly being TRBD1 (6 bases). This CDR3 is built from 14 residues. V was trimmed by 3 bases and J by 1 base, leaving 6 bases between them. Germline CDR1 and CDR2: SGHAT and FQNNGV. The CDR3 DNA sequence: TGTGCCAGCAGCTTGGGACAGAACACCGGGGAGCTGTTTTTT. This codes for CASSLGQNTGELFF.

The sample holds a few counts of this clone. This rearrangement joins TRBV9 to TRBJ2-5, with 8 bases that match TRBD2. Germline lookup yields CDR1 SGDLS and CDR2 YYNGEE. The CDR3 spans 15 residues. V trimming: 1 base; J trimming: 4 bases; junction bases outside the gene matches: 6. In DNA, the CDR3 is TGTGCCAGCAGCGTATCCGCGGGGGGCTCAGAGACCCAGTACTTC. This translates into CASSVSAGGSETQYF.

The chain carries TRBV6-6 and TRBJ2-7; 7 bases match TRBD2. In germline, CDR1 is MNHNY, CDR2 SVGAGI (reference sequence). V shed 0 bases, J shed 2 bases, and the junction held 4 bases outside the gene matches. This CDR3 has 15 amino acids. CDR3 protein: CASSYSIRGAYEQYF. In DNA form, the CDR3 reads TGTGCCAGCAGTTACTCGATCCGGGGGGCCTACGAGCAGTACTTC.

The chain uses TRBV5-6 and TRBJ1-2, with 7 bases matching TRBD1. Germline lookup yields CDR1 SGHDT and CDR2 YYEEEE. The CDR3 loop spans 14 amino acids. Germline trimming cut 0 bases from V and 4 bases from J; bases unmatched to any gene: 3. The CDR3 DNA sequence: TGTGCCAGCAGCTTGGAGGGACAGTTCTATGGCTACACCTTC. Translating it yields CASSLEGQFYGYTF.

This clone appeared a single time. The chain couples TRBV7-9 to TRBJ2-3; 9 bases match TRBD1. V shed 5 bases, J shed 6 bases, and the junction held 12 bases outside the gene matches. This CDR3 has 16 residues. Germline loops: CDR1 SEHNR, CDR2 FQNEAQ (reference sequence). The CDR3 DNA reads TGTGCCAGCAGCCGTACGGACAGGGGTTCAGGGGATACGCAGTATTTT. Its translation: CASSRTDRGSGDTQYF.

This clone appeared a single time. The chain has TRBV23-1 and TRBJ1-4; 10 bases map to TRBD1. TRBV23-1 is annotated as an ORF whose role is uncertain. Trimming removed 4 bases from V and 7 bases from J; junction bases left unmatched: 15. The CDR3 covers 18 residues. In DNA form, the CDR3 reads TGCGCCAGCAGTCGTCCGAAGTGGGACAGGGGTCTTGGTGAAAAACTGTTTTTT. Encoded protein: CASSRPKWDRGLGEKLFF.

The V call is TRBV5-1, the J call TRBJ2-2; 10 positions agree with TRBD1. The germline CDR1 and CDR2 sequences are SGHRS and YFSETQ. V was pared by 0 bases and J by 5 bases, with 1 base of the junction left unmatched. CDR3 length: 15 residues. The CDR3 loop is CASSLGQGATGELFF. The CDR3 region has the DNA TGCGCCAGCAGCTTGGGACAGGGGGCAACCGGGGAGCTGTTTTTT.

The V gene is TRBV5-8, the J gene TRBJ1-5; D perhaps matches TRBD1 (5 bases). In germline, CDR1 is SGHTS, CDR2 YDEGEE. The CDR3 runs 15 residues. V shed 0 bases and J shed 1 base, with 8 bases lying between them. CDR3 nucleotides: TGTGCCAGCAGCTTGGGGCAGGGAAGCAATCAGCCCCAGCATTTT. Encoded protein: CASSLGQGSNQPQHF.

This clone has only a few counts. This chain links TRBV7-2 with TRBJ1-5; TRBD1 is a possible D gene (5 bases). This CDR3 has 15 amino acids. CDR1 and CDR2 (germline): SGHTA, FQGNSA. Trimming took 5 bases from V and 2 from J, leaving 13 bases between them. The CDR3 bases are TGTGCCAGCAGCGTCAGGGTCGACGGCAATCAGCCCCAGCATTTT. It is translated as CASSVRVDGNQPQHF.

The chain uses TRBV4-2 and TRBJ2-3, with D tentatively TRBD2 (7 bases). Germline CDR1 LGHNA, CDR2 YNFKEQ. The germline V and J ends were trimmed by 1 base and 2 bases, with 19 bases remaining between them. This CDR3 spans 18 amino acids. This CDR3 reads CASSQGSGGGLYTDTQYF. The DNA for the CDR3 is TGTGCCAGCAGCCAAGGGTCTGGGGGGGGCCTTTACACAGATACGCAGTATTTT.

The rearrangement uses TRBV9 and TRBJ1-3; 9 bases match TRBD1. The germline V gene has CDR1 SGDLS and CDR2 YYNGEE. The CDR3 consists of 17 residues. Trimming removed 3 bases from V and 0 bases from J; junction bases left unmatched: 7. The CDR3 reads CASSAAGTGYSGNTIYF. CDR3 DNA sequence: TGTGCCAGCAGCGCCGCCGGGACAGGGTACTCTGGAAACACCATATATTTT. Using reference TRBV9 and TRBJ1-3 for the parts outside the CDR3, the full variable domain is DSGVTQTPKHLITATGQRVTLRCSPRSGDLSVYWYQQSLDQGLQFLIQYYNGEERAKGNILERFSAQQFPDLHSELNLSSLELGDSALYFCASSAAGTGYSGNTIYFGEGSWLTVV.

This clone was counted a single time. The chain is built from TRBV6-5 and TRBJ1-2; TRBD1 matches 7 bases. V shed 2 bases, J shed 8 bases, and the junction held 8 bases outside the gene matches. The CDR3 spans 14 residues. The germline gives CDR1 MNHEY, CDR2 SVGAGI. CDR3 in DNA: TGTGCCAGCAGTTACGGGCAGGGGGTTGGGGGCTACACCTTC. Protein sequence: CASSYGQGVGGYTF.

The chain carries TRBV6-5 and TRBJ2-3; a possible D gene is TRBD1 (5 bases). The germline gives CDR1 MNHEY, CDR2 SVGAGI. The V end lost 2 bases, the J end lost 2 bases, and 11 bases lay between the germline ends. This CDR3 contains 15 residues. CDR3 protein: CASSYGQGPTDTQYF. CDR3 in DNA: TGTGCCAGCAGTTACGGGCAGGGTCCCACAGATACGCAGTATTTT.

The CDR3, as DNA: TGTGCCAGCAGCTTTTGGACTCGCACAGATACGCAGTATTTT. Its translation: CASSFWTRTDTQYF. The rearrangement joins TRBV7-2 to TRBJ2-3, with D possibly being TRBD2 (5 bases). The CDR3 totals 14 residues. Germline loops: CDR1 SGHTA, CDR2 FQGNSA. Trimming shortened V by 3 bases and J by 1 base, and 8 bases separated the two germline ends.

This sequence joins TRBV5-4 and TRBJ2-6; TRBD2 matches 7 bases. Germline-derived CDR1 and CDR2 are SGHNT and YYREEE (reference sequence). Germline trimming cut 5 bases from V and 0 bases from J; bases unmatched to any gene: 8. This CDR3 spans 17 amino acids. CDR3 in amino acids: CASRGGGRASGANVLTF. As DNA, the CDR3 is TGTGCCAGCAGGGGTGGCGGGAGAGCCTCTGGGGCCAACGTCCTGACTTTC.

The rearrangement joins TRBV7-8 to TRBJ1-1; possibly TRBD1 for D (5 bases). The CDR3 contains 15 residues. The V gene lost 8 bases and the J gene lost 5 bases, with 21 bases spanning the gap. CDR1 is SGHVS and CDR2 is FQNEAQ in the germline V gene. CDR3 nucleotide sequence: TGTGCCAGCTCCCCAGGGTCCCGGTTTAAAACTGAAGCTTTCTTT. This gives the protein CASSPGSRFKTEAFF.

The chain couples TRBV28 to TRBJ2-7; TRBD1 agrees at 10 bases. The CDR3 is 17 residues long. Germline V gives CDR1 MDHEN, CDR2 SYDVKM. Trimming took 2 bases from V and 0 from J; bases not matched to a gene: 7. DNA of the CDR3: TGTGCCAGCAGTTTAGGGACAGGGGCCCTACTCTCCTACGAGCAGTACTTC. It is translated as CASSLGTGALLSYEQYF.

The chain links TRBV5-1 to TRBJ1-1; 10 bases are a match to TRBD1. Germline V gives CDR1 SGHRS, CDR2 YFSETQ. This CDR3 contains 15 residues. Losses at the gene ends were 2 bases for V and 7 bases for J; bases not matched to a gene: 8. This CDR3 is CASSLGTGVYGEAFF. The CDR3 nucleotides read TGCGCCAGCAGCTTAGGGACAGGGGTTTACGGTGAAGCTTTCTTT.

V and J are TRBV5-4 and TRBJ2-1; tentatively, D is TRBD2 (5 bases). V dropped 4 bases and J dropped 10 bases, with 12 bases sitting between them. Germline values: CDR1 SGHNT, CDR2 YYREEE (reference sequence). There are 12 residues in the CDR3. Written as DNA, the CDR3 is TGTGCCAGCAGCCCGGACTGGTCAGAGCAGTTCTTC. Amino acid sequence: CASSPDWSEQFF.

V is TRBV4-2 and J is TRBJ2-4, with 7 bases aligning to TRBD2. The germline V gene has CDR1 LGHNA and CDR2 YNFKEQ. The CDR3 has 14 amino acids. V dropped 3 bases and J dropped 1; count of bases not matched to a gene: 0. The CDR3 coding sequence is TGTGCCAGCAGCCACGGGGGGGCCAAAAACATTCAGTACTTC. Its translation: CASSHGGAKNIQYF.

This clone was counted once. The J gene is TRBJ1-2, the V gene TRBV29-1; D may be TRBD1 (5 bases). The ends were cut back, 3 bases at V and 0 bases at J, with 8 bases in the middle. The CDR3 consists of 13 residues. Germline CDR1 SQVTM, CDR2 ANQGSEA. The CDR3 nucleotides are TGCAGCGTTGAGGGGACTGCTAACTATGGCTACACCTTC. It codes for CSVEGTANYGYTF.

The chain uses TRBV7-9 and TRBJ2-1, with a possible D match to TRBD2 (6 bases). V was pared by 5 bases and J by 7 bases, with 9 bases between. CDR3 size: 12 residues. Germline V gives CDR1 SEHNR, CDR2 FQNEAQ (reference sequence). In nucleotides, the CDR3 is TGTGCCAGCAGCCGGGACTTTAATGAGCAGTTCTTC. This sequence encodes CASSRDFNEQFF.

V usage is TRBV7-6 and J usage is TRBJ2-7, with D perhaps TRBD1 (6 bases). The CDR3 covers 13 residues. V lost 2 bases, J lost 3 bases, and 8 bases lay in between. Germline assignment: CDR1 SGHVS and CDR2 FNYEAQ. CDR3 DNA: TGTGCCAGCAGCTTATCACAGGGCTACGAGCAGTACTTC. Protein sequence: CASSLSQGYEQYF.

The CDR3 here is CASSLGDLAVNEQFF. CDR3 DNA: TGTGCCAGCAGCTTAGGGGACTTAGCCGTTAATGAGCAGTTCTTC. This chain uses TRBV7-9 with TRBJ2-1; TRBD2 is a possible D gene (6 bases). Germline lookup yields CDR1 SEHNR and CDR2 FQNEAQ (reference sequence). The CDR3 extends over 15 amino acids. Trimming left V 1 base short and J 7 bases short, with 14 bases between.

The chain links TRBV6-1 to TRBJ2-7, with D maybe TRBD1 (6 bases). The CDR3 has 13 amino acids. V was shortened by 8 bases and J by 7 bases, with 18 bases between the two germline ends. Germline V gene sequence: CDR1 MNHNS, CDR2 SASEGT. The CDR3 loop is CASSGQGPGEQYF. The DNA for the CDR3 is TGTGCCAGCTCAGGGCAGGGGCCCGGGGAGCAGTACTTC.

This clone was observed a single time. This chain connects TRBV6-4 to TRBJ1-1; no definite D call. Trimming took 3 bases from V and 4 from J, leaving 12 bases between them. CDR1 is MRHNA and CDR2 is SNTAGT in the germline V gene. CDR3 length: 14 amino acids. CDR3 loop: CASSEEAFSTEAFF. Here the CDR3 DNA reads TGTGCCAGCAGTGAGGAGGCTTTTAGCACTGAAGCTTTCTTT.

The chain uses TRBV27 and TRBJ2-2; tentative D call: TRBD1 (6 bases). With 3 bases removed from V and 5 bases from J, the gap between germline ends came to 10 bases. CDR1 is MNHEY and CDR2 is SMNVEV in the germline V gene (reference sequence). CDR3 size: 14 residues. The CDR3: CASSFSGTTGELFF. Written as DNA, the CDR3 is TGTGCCAGCAGTTTTAGTGGGACAACCGGGGAGCTGTTTTTT.

The CDR3 DNA reads TGTGCCAGCGATGACAGGGCGAACACTGAAGCTTTCTTT. Protein: CASDDRANTEAFF. The genes are TRBV19 and TRBJ1-1, with 7 bases lining up with TRBD1. The J segment lost 1 base and the V segment lost 9 bases, leaving 5 bases of the junction unmatched. This CDR3 spans 13 amino acids. Germline V gene lookup returns CDR1 LNHDA and CDR2 SQIVND (reference sequence).